This T cell receptor beta chain was found in a study of blood T cell repertoires in COVID-19. Study in general: T cells, B-cell-depleted T cells, or PBMCs provided the cDNA or gDNA that served as material.

The CDR3 spans 13 residues. With 2 bases removed from V and 3 bases from J, the gap between germline ends came to 10 bases. Germline loops: CDR1 GTSNPN, CDR2 SVGIG (reference sequence). Methods used by the authors: Cell counts per sample came from amplifying reference gene primers. Clones were read by immunoSEQ multiplex PCR, and TCRdb kept only the in-frame ones, dropping some. For V, J and clone size, that table is used; D and trimming come from the DNA. The profile shows roughly 400,000 clones, 87% of them singletons. Seattle patient enrollment occurred during active infection, with longitudinal follow-up thereafter.

The chain employs TRBV30 and TRBJ1-2; no clear D. Sequenced material: peripheral blood. The clonotype originates from a woman in her fifties or sixties with COVID-19, enrolled during active disease. As DNA, the CDR3 is TGTGCCTGGAGTTCCTATCCGGACTATGGCTACACCTTC. Translation: CAWSSYPDYGYTF. Drawing the rest from reference TRBV30 and TRBJ1-2, the complete variable domain is SQTIHQWPATLVQPVGSPLSLECTVEGTSNPNLYWYRQAAGRGLQLLFYSVGIGQISSEVPQNLSASRPQDRQFILSSKKLLLSDSGFYLCAWSSYPDYGYTFGSGTRLTVV.